One sample yielded the 28 T cell receptor beta chains listed below, sequenced in a study of T cell clones after liver transplantation. The method was immunoSEQ multiplex PCR; TCRdb's version includes in-frame clones alone and lacks a portion of them. The table lists nearly 55,000 clones, approximately 84% of them singletons. The material sequenced was CD4+ T cells from blood, taken before liver transplant. The receptors come from a human donor who received a liver transplant.

The chain links TRBV5-1 to TRBJ2-1; TRBD1 aligns across 11 bases. Germline CDR1 is SGHRS and CDR2 is YFSETQ. V trimming: 4 bases; J trimming: 2 bases; junction bases outside the gene matches: 5. The CDR3 is 16 residues long. The CDR3 spells CASSPGTGGPYNEQFF. CDR3 DNA: TGCGCCAGCAGCCCCGGGACAGGGGGGCCCTACAATGAGCAGTTCTTC.

V usage is TRBV7-3 and J usage is TRBJ2-7, with D perhaps matching TRBD1 (6 bases). Germline V gives CDR1 SGHTA, CDR2 FQGTGA. The CDR3 has 16 residues. The V and J ends lost 5 bases and 1 base respectively, with 18 bases between them. CDR3 nucleotides: TGTGCCAGCAGCCCCCAGGGACACAGTAGTTCCTACGAGCAGTACTTC. It is translated as CASSPQGHSSSYEQYF.

The chain joins TRBV7-9 to TRBJ2-5; 9 positions agree with TRBD2. CDR1 and CDR2 (germline): SEHNR, FQNEAQ (reference sequence). The CDR3 sequence is 12 residues long. J lost 7 bases, V lost 5 bases, and 2 bases had no gene match. The CDR3 spells CASSRAGGTQYF. The CDR3 nucleotides are TGTGCCAGCAGCCGAGCGGGAGGGACCCAGTACTTC.

V usage is TRBV9 and J usage is TRBJ1-3; possible D gene TRBD1, 5 bases. The CDR3 runs to 16 residues. Germline CDR1 reads SGDLS; CDR2 reads YYNGEE. The V gene lost 3 bases and the J gene lost 0 bases, with 13 bases spanning the gap. CDR3 sequence (DNA): TGTGCCAGCAGCGCCGGGACTCCGAACTCTGGAAACACCATATATTTT. Amino acid sequence: CASSAGTPNSGNTIYF.

This chain links TRBV10-1 with TRBJ2-7; the D call may be TRBD1 or TRBD2 (5 bases each). The CDR3 runs 13 residues. V was clipped by 9 bases and J by 3 bases, with 15 bases between them. Germline V lookup: CDR1 WNHNN, CDR2 SYGVQD (reference sequence). CDR3 DNA sequence: TGCGCCAGGGACACTGGGGGATTCTACGAGCAGTACTTC. It yields the protein CARDTGGFYEQYF.

V gene TRBV5-1 combines with J gene TRBJ2-7, with 8 bases identical to TRBD2. The ends lost 0 bases at V and 4 bases at J; junction bases unmatched: 6. CDR1 and CDR2 (germline): SGHRS, YFSETQ. The length of the CDR3 is 15 residues. The CDR3, as DNA: TGCGCCAGCAGCTTGGTCGGGGGGGCGGGGTACGAGCAGTACTTC. Its protein is CASSLVGGAGYEQYF.

The chain recombines TRBV5-6 with TRBJ2-7; D may be TRBD1 or TRBD2 (5 bases each). Germline CDR1 is SGHDT and CDR2 is YYEEEE. The V end lost 3 bases, the J end lost 12 bases, and 25 bases lay between the germline ends. The CDR3 has 15 amino acids. CDR3 coding DNA: TGTGCCAGCAGCTCCTACCTCGTACCGGGACGAAAAGGGTACTTC. The encoded protein is CASSSYLVPGRKGYF.

This sequence joins TRBV5-1 and TRBJ2-1; 8 bases are a match to TRBD2. Germline CDR1 is SGHRS and CDR2 is YFSETQ. V was clipped by 4 bases and J by 1 base; unmatched bases: 10. The CDR3 runs 17 residues. For the CDR3, the DNA is TGCGCCAGCAGCCCCGGGGGGGCCCTAGGGTCCTACAATGAGCAGTTCTTC. Translation gives CASSPGGALGSYNEQFF.

The chain couples TRBV6-1 to TRBJ2-2; D is possibly TRBD1 or TRBD2 (5 bases each). Germline values: CDR1 MNHNS, CDR2 SASEGT. V lost 8 bases and J 2 bases, leaving 12 bases between the germline ends. The CDR3 sequence is 14 residues long. The CDR3: CASGGVGNTGELFF. CDR3 coding DNA: TGTGCCAGCGGGGGAGTAGGCAACACCGGGGAGCTGTTTTTT.

V and J are TRBV27 and TRBJ1-3; D remains unclear. Germline V CDR1 and CDR2: MNHEY, SMNVEV (reference sequence). The CDR3 is 14 residues long. Trimming shortened V by 7 bases and J by 0 bases, and 10 bases separated the two germline ends. Here the CDR3 DNA reads TGTGCCAGCAAGCCCACAAGCTCTGGAAACACCATATATTTT. Translation gives CASKPTSSGNTIYF.

In its sample, this clone was seen once. V gene TRBV2 combines with J gene TRBJ2-3, with TRBD2 as a possible D gene (6 bases). The CDR3 has 14 residues. Germline lookup yields CDR1 SNHLY and CDR2 FYNNEI. V was cut by 10 bases and J by 0 bases, with 14 bases left in between. In DNA, the CDR3 is TGTGCCACTCGAGCGGGTCCTAGCACAGATACGCAGTATTTT. It yields the protein CATRAGPSTDTQYF.

V gene TRBV19 combines with J gene TRBJ2-3; a weak D match, TRBD1 (6 bases). The CDR3 covers 16 residues. Germline CDR1 reads LNHDA; CDR2 reads SQIVND (reference sequence). Trimming shortened V by 0 bases and J by 0 bases, and 10 bases separated the two germline ends. CDR3 DNA: TGTGCCAGTAGTATAGACGGTCAGGGGAGCACAGATACGCAGTATTTT. Residues: CASSIDGQGSTDTQYF. Based on the CDR3 plus reference TRBV19 and TRBJ2-3, the full variable domain is DGGITQSPKYLFRKEGQNVTLSCEQNLNHDAMYWYRQDPGQGLRLIYYSQIVNDFQKGDIAEGYSVSREKKESFPLTVTSAQKNPTAFYLCASSIDGQGSTDTQYFGPGTRLTVL.

The rearrangement joins TRBV30 to TRBJ1-4, with D uncertain. Germline V gene data show CDR1 as GTSNPN and CDR2 as SVGIG (reference sequence). CDR3 length equals 16 residues. V lost 0 bases to trimming and J lost 1 base, with 12 bases between them. The CDR3 loop reads CAWSVSLGGTNEKLFF. The CDR3 DNA reads as TGTGCCTGGAGTGTTAGCCTGGGCGGAACTAATGAAAAACTGTTTTTT.

This chain links TRBV5-1 with TRBJ2-5; D is ambiguous. Germline CDR1 is SGHRS and CDR2 is YFSETQ. V gave up 0 bases and J gave up 1 base, with 7 bases separating them. The CDR3 has 14 amino acids. The CDR3 here is CASSLAAVQETQYF. The DNA of the CDR3 is TGCGCCAGCAGCTTGGCGGCTGTCCAAGAGACCCAGTACTTC. The full variable domain, completed using reference TRBV5-1 and TRBJ2-5, is KAGVTQTPRYLIKTRGQQVTLSCSPISGHRSVSWYQQTPGQGLQFLFEYFSETQRNKGNFPGRFSGRQFSNSRSEMNVSTLELGDSALYLCASSLAAVQETQYFGPGTRLLVL.

The chain has TRBV7-2 and TRBJ2-7; 7 bases agree with TRBD2. J lost 3 bases, V lost 4 bases, and 12 bases had no gene match. Germline CDR1 SGHTA, CDR2 FQGNSA. This CDR3 contains 16 residues. In DNA form, the CDR3 reads TGTGCCAGCAGCTCCCCCCCAACAGCGGGGCTCTACGAGCAGTACTTC. As protein: CASSSPPTAGLYEQYF. The full variable domain, rest sourced from reference TRBV7-2 and TRBJ2-7, is GAGVSQSPSNKVTEKGKDVELRCDPISGHTALYWYRQSLGQGLEFLIYFQGNSAPDKSGLPSDRFSAERTGGSVSTLTIQRTQQEDSAVYLCASSSPPTAGLYEQYFGPGTRLTVT.

The chain combines TRBV28 with TRBJ2-1; D remains ambiguous. The germline V gene has CDR1 MDHEN and CDR2 SYDVKM. There are 14 residues in the CDR3. V lost 3 bases, J lost 4 bases, and 10 bases lay in between. The CDR3 reads CASSFAAEYNEQFF. In DNA form, the CDR3 reads TGTGCCAGCAGTTTCGCGGCAGAATACAATGAGCAGTTCTTC.

The chain links TRBV11-2 to TRBJ1-1; 8 nucleotides agree with TRBD1. This CDR3 spans 14 amino acids. Germline V lookup: CDR1 SGHAT, CDR2 FQNNGV. With V trimmed by 5 bases and J by 4 bases, 6 bases remained unmatched. CDR3 protein: CASSPDRVGTEAFF. The CDR3, as DNA: TGTGCCAGCAGCCCGGACAGGGTTGGCACTGAAGCTTTCTTT. The entire variable domain, with the rest obtained from reference TRBV11-2 and TRBJ1-1, is as follows: EAGVAQSPRYKIIEKRQSVAFWCNPISGHATLYWYQQILGQGPKLLIQFQNNGVVDDSQLPKDRFSAERLKGVDSTLKIQPAKLEDSAVYLCASSPDRVGTEAFFGQGTRLTVV.

In the case of this clone: One end of the junction varies from germline; a read error may be responsible. J is TRBJ2-7 and V is TRBV18; maybe TRBD1 (5 bases). This CDR3 has 14 amino acids. CDR1 is KGHSH, CDR2 LQKENI, per germline. CDR3: CVSSELQESYEQYF. The CDR3 DNA reads TGTGTCAGCTCAGAACTACAGGAGTCCTACGAGCAGTACTTC.

A few counts support this clone. J is TRBJ1-6 and V is TRBV27; unclear D gene. In germline, CDR1 is MNHEY, CDR2 SMNVEV (reference sequence). There are 13 residues in the CDR3. The V end was cut by 5 bases, the J end by 6 bases, with 8 bases between. The CDR3 DNA sequence: TGTGCCAGCAGTGGGAGGACTAATTCACCCCTCCACTTT. This gives the protein CASSGRTNSPLHF.

The DNA for the CDR3 is TGTGCCAGCAATCCCGGGACGAAAAGCACAGATACGCAGTATTTT. Protein sequence: CASNPGTKSTDTQYF. The genes are TRBV6-1 and TRBJ2-3, with D perhaps assigned TRBD1 or TRBD2 (5 bases each). Germline CDR1 is MNHNS and CDR2 is SASEGT. V was clipped by 7 bases and J by 0 bases, with 14 bases between them. The CDR3 consists of 15 residues.

The rearrangement links TRBV5-6 to TRBJ1-5, with TRBD1 matching 7 bases. This CDR3 region has 15 residues. With V trimmed by 3 bases and J by 3 bases, 6 bases remained unmatched. Germline assignment: CDR1 SGHDT and CDR2 YYEEEE. The DNA for the CDR3 is TGTGCCAGCAGCTCAGGGGGAGGATACAATCAGCCCCAGCATTTT. Translated: CASSSGGGYNQPQHF. The full variable domain, completed using reference TRBV5-6 and TRBJ1-5, is DAGVTQSPTHLIKTRGQQVTLRCSPKSGHDTVSWYQQALGQGPQFIFQYYEEEERQRGNFPDRFSGHQFPNYSSELNVNALLLGDSALYLCASSSGGGYNQPQHFGDGTRLSIL.

The CDR3 protein is CSASGRASYEQYF. The CDR3 DNA reads TGCAGCGCCTCGGGACGGGCTTCCTACGAGCAGTACTTC. The genes are TRBV29-1 and TRBJ2-7, with D possibly called TRBD1 or TRBD2 (5 bases each). CDR1 and CDR2 (germline): SQVTM, ANQGSEA. Trimming shortened V by 7 bases and J by 1 base, and 14 bases separated the two germline ends. This CDR3 has 13 residues.

The chain carries TRBV5-1 and TRBJ2-5; the D call may be TRBD1 or TRBD2 (7 bases each). The V gene's germline CDR1 is SGHRS and CDR2 YFSETQ. The ends were cut back, 3 bases at V and 2 bases at J, with 11 bases in the middle. CDR3 length: 14 amino acids. The CDR3 sequence: CASSSQGGQETQYF. The CDR3 region has the DNA TGCGCCAGCAGCTCCCAGGGGGGGCAAGAGACCCAGTACTTC. The variable domain in full, with the rest retrieved from reference TRBV5-1 and TRBJ2-5, is KAGVTQTPRYLIKTRGQQVTLSCSPISGHRSVSWYQQTPGQGLQFLFEYFSETQRNKGNFPGRFSGRQFSNSRSEMNVSTLELGDSALYLCASSSQGGQETQYFGPGTRLLVL.

Concerning this clone: A read error may produce the germline difference seen at one junction end. V and J are TRBV7-3 and TRBJ2-7; TRBD1 is a possible D gene (6 bases). The germline gives CDR1 SGHTA, CDR2 FQGTGA. The CDR3 consists of 10 residues. The CDR3 here is CASSPENRAF. Here the CDR3 DNA reads TGTGCCAGCAGCCCCGAGAACAGGGCCTTC.

J is TRBJ1-1 and V is TRBV5-5; unclear D gene. This CDR3 has 15 amino acids. The germline gives CDR1 SGHKS, CDR2 YYEKEE (reference sequence). The V gene lost 2 bases and the J gene lost 2 bases, with 13 bases spanning the gap. CDR3 sequence (DNA): TGTGCCAGCAGCTTATTTCAGGTTGCAAACACTGAAGCTTTCTTT. Residues: CASSLFQVANTEAFF.

The genes are TRBV6-6 and TRBJ2-7, with 7 bases that match TRBD2. Germline V gene sequence: CDR1 MNHNY, CDR2 SVGAGI (reference sequence). J gave up 4 bases and V 0 bases, and 6 bases lay outside the gene matches. CDR3 length equals 15 residues. This chain's CDR3 is CASSYSSGGGYEQYF. The CDR3 DNA follows: TGTGCCAGCAGTTACTCATCGGGAGGTGGTTACGAGCAGTACTTC.

J is TRBJ2-7 and V is TRBV6-1; D gene ambiguous. The CDR3 contains 14 residues. The V end lost 4 bases, the J end lost 4 bases, and 14 bases lay between the germline ends. Germline V gene data show CDR1 as MNHNS and CDR2 as SASEGT. The DNA of the CDR3 is TGTGCCAGCAGTGGTGAGCCGCTTCATTACGAGCAGTACTTC. Translation: CASSGEPLHYEQYF.

V gene TRBV7-3 combines with J gene TRBJ2-1, with TRBD2 matching over 8 bases. The germline gives CDR1 SGHTA, CDR2 FQGTGA. The V and J ends lost 1 base and 1 base, in that order; junction bases with no gene match: 3. This CDR3 comprises 16 residues. CDR3 coding DNA: TGTGCCAGCAGCTTAATAGTAGCGGGATCCTACAATGAGCAGTTCTTC. This translates into CASSLIVAGSYNEQFF.